A single sample gave rise to the 21 T cell receptor beta chains below, sequenced in a study of OX40 agonist ivuxolimab in advanced cancers. Only in-frame clones appear in the TCRdb table, and some are missing; sequencing was by immunoSEQ multiplex PCR. This sample has some 13,000 clones, with about 90% found just once. This material consisted of CD4+ or CD8+ T cells sorted from blood, taken in a trial of the OX40 agonist ivuxolimab. The receptors stem from an adult with an advanced solid tumor such as melanoma, head and neck, liver or kidney cancer.

This clone was seen a few times. The J gene is TRBJ1-2, the V gene TRBV7-9; 7 nucleotides line up with TRBD1. This CDR3 is 15 amino acids long. J gave up 3 bases and V 2 bases, and 6 bases lay outside the gene matches. Germline assignment: CDR1 SEHNR and CDR2 FQNEAQ (reference sequence). The chain's CDR3 is CASSLSQGGDYGYTF. CDR3 coding DNA: TGTGCCAGCAGCTTATCCCAGGGGGGGGACTATGGCTACACCTTC.

J is TRBJ1-2 and V is TRBV7-2; TRBD1 agrees at 8 bases. V trimming: 5 bases; J trimming: 4 bases; junction bases outside the gene matches: 6. Germline CDR1 is SGHTA and CDR2 is FQGNSA. This CDR3 is 14 amino acids long. The CDR3 nucleotides read TGTGCCAGCAGCGAAGGACAGGGCTTCTATGGCTACACCTTC. It encodes CASSEGQGFYGYTF.

V and J are TRBV4-3 and TRBJ2-2, with TRBD1 identical over 7 bases. CDR1 and CDR2 from the germline V gene are LGHNA and YSLEER. V trimming: 3 bases; J trimming: 2 bases; junction bases outside the gene matches: 6. The CDR3 is 16 residues long. The CDR3 region is CASSQTGIPNTGELFF. Written as DNA, the CDR3 is TGCGCCAGCAGCCAGACAGGGATACCTAACACCGGGGAGCTGTTTTTT.

V is TRBV6-5 and J is TRBJ1-1; tentatively, D is TRBD1 (5 bases). Trimming took off 1 base at V and 8 bases at J, with 14 bases between the two ends. The germline V gene has CDR1 MNHEY and CDR2 SVGAGI. There are 14 residues in the CDR3. CDR3 DNA: TGTGCCAGCAGTTACTTTGTCTCGACAGAGGAAGCTTTCTTT. Its protein product is CASSYFVSTEEAFF.

The rearrangement links TRBV4-1 to TRBJ2-1; a weak D match, TRBD2 (6 bases). V lost 0 bases to trimming and J lost 4 bases, with 13 bases between them. The CDR3 length is 16 residues. Germline V gene lookup returns CDR1 MGHRA and CDR2 YSYEKL. The CDR3 region has the DNA TGCGCCAGCAGCCAAGATCCGGGACTTAGATACAATGAGCAGTTCTTC. Amino acid sequence: CASSQDPGLRYNEQFF.

V usage is TRBV4-1 and J usage is TRBJ2-3, with 8 bases lining up with TRBD1. The CDR3 runs 14 residues. Germline lookup yields CDR1 MGHRA and CDR2 YSYEKL. Trimming cost V 3 bases and J 6 bases; bases outside gene matches: 5. The chain's CDR3 is CASSQDREMDTQYF. In nucleotides, the CDR3 is TGCGCCAGCAGCCAGGACAGGGAGATGGATACGCAGTATTTT.

V is TRBV2 and J is TRBJ1-3, with D tentatively TRBD1 (5 bases). V lost 6 bases, J lost 2 bases, and 23 bases lay in between. Per germline, CDR1 SNHLY and CDR2 FYNNEI. The CDR3 has 18 amino acids. CDR3 loop: CASRGGFWAGWTGNTIYF. The CDR3 nucleotides read TGTGCCAGCAGGGGGGGTTTCTGGGCAGGCTGGACTGGAAACACCATATATTTT.

The gene calls are TRBV4-1 and TRBJ1-1; tentatively, D is TRBD1 (5 bases). The CDR3 is 13 amino acids. Deletions cut 8 bases from V and 1 base from J, with 11 bases between. Germline V gene lookup returns CDR1 MGHRA and CDR2 YSYEKL. This chain's CDR3 is CASGDPPNTEAFF. As DNA, the CDR3 is TGCGCCAGCGGGGACCCTCCGAACACTGAAGCTTTCTTT.

The chain recombines TRBV5-5 with TRBJ1-2; D perhaps matches TRBD1 (6 bases). V was shortened by 0 bases and J by 6 bases, with 12 bases between the two germline ends. The length of the CDR3 is 14 residues. The germline V gene encodes CDR1 SGHKS and CDR2 YYEKEE (reference sequence). CDR3 bases: TGTGCCAGCAGCTTGGTTCAGGGGATTGATGGCTACACCTTC. Translated: CASSLVQGIDGYTF.

This rearrangement joins TRBV5-1 to TRBJ2-3; 7 nucleotides align to TRBD2. Trimming at V came to 5 bases and at J to 5 bases, leaving 11 bases not matched to a gene. Germline CDR1 is SGHRS and CDR2 is YFSETQ. The CDR3 has 15 amino acids. The CDR3 protein is CASRGEGLQGDTQYF. In DNA form, the CDR3 reads TGCGCCAGCAGGGGGGAGGGACTCCAGGGAGATACGCAGTATTTT.

The gene calls are TRBV11-3 and TRBJ2-3, with TRBD2 matching 11 bases. V gave up 5 bases and J gave up 0 bases; unmatched junction bases: 13. Germline CDR1 and CDR2: SGHNT and YENEEA. The CDR3 runs to 19 residues. The CDR3 DNA reads TGTGCCAGCAGCCAACCTCTAGCGGGAGGCGCTCCTAGCACAGATACGCAGTATTTT. It translates to CASSQPLAGGAPSTDTQYF.

The chain links TRBV5-8 to TRBJ1-2, with D perhaps TRBD1 (5 bases). This CDR3 comprises 17 residues. Per germline, CDR1 SGHTS and CDR2 YDEGEE. V was trimmed by 0 bases and J by 4 bases, leaving 19 bases between them. The CDR3 DNA reads TGTGCCAGCAGCTTGGAGCCAGGGACCACTGCGAGCTATGGCTACACCTTC. This codes for CASSLEPGTTASYGYTF. The entire variable domain, with the rest obtained from reference TRBV5-8 and TRBJ1-2, is as follows: EAGVTQSPTHLIKTRGQQATLRCSPISGHTSVYWYQQALGLGLQFLLWYDEGEERNRGNFPPRFSGRQFPNYSSELNVNALELEDSALYLCASSLEPGTTASYGYTFGSGTRLTVV.

The gene calls are TRBV11-2 and TRBJ2-7; D unresolved. V lost 1 base, J lost 0 bases, and 10 bases lay in between. The CDR3 totals 15 residues. Germline V gives CDR1 SGHAT, CDR2 FQNNGV. In nucleotides, the CDR3 is TGTGCCAGCAGCTTAGGGCCTGCGCTCTCCTACGAGCAGTACTTC. Amino acid sequence: CASSLGPALSYEQYF.

This sequence joins TRBV18 and TRBJ1-4, with 9 positions matching TRBD1. Germline CDR1 is KGHSH and CDR2 is LQKENI. The CDR3 totals 14 residues. V dropped 3 bases and J dropped 12; count of bases not matched to a gene: 8. The DNA of the CDR3 is TGTGCCAGCTCACCGGGACAGGGCCTTGGGGAACTGTTTTTT. It translates to CASSPGQGLGELFF. Drawing the rest from reference TRBV18 and TRBJ1-4, the complete variable domain is NAGVMQNPRHLVRRRGQEARLRCSPMKGHSHVYWYRQLPEEGLKFMVYLQKENIIDESGMPKERFSAEFPKEGPSILRIQQVVRGDSAAYFCASSPGQGLGELFFGSGTQLSVL.

The chain couples TRBV19 to TRBJ1-3; no definite D call. The V end lost 5 bases, the J end lost 4 bases, and 9 bases lay between the germline ends. This CDR3 has 13 amino acids. The germline V gene has CDR1 LNHDA and CDR2 SQIVND (reference sequence). CDR3 in DNA: TGTGCCAGTAGTTCATACGGGGGAAACACCATATATTTT. Translating it yields CASSSYGGNTIYF.

The chain employs TRBV7-9 and TRBJ1-3, with 8 bases that match TRBD1. The CDR3 is 14 amino acids. Trimming took 5 bases from V and 4 from J; bases not matched to a gene: 4. CDR1 SEHNR and CDR2 FQNEAQ come from the germline V gene (reference sequence). The CDR3 DNA follows: TGTGCCAGCAGCGGCAGGGACAGGGGAAACACCATATATTTT. It is translated as CASSGRDRGNTIYF.

This rearrangement joins TRBV2 to TRBJ2-1; no firm D call. V lost 4 bases and J lost 5, with 6 bases in between. The CDR3 covers 12 residues. Germline V gene data show CDR1 as SNHLY and CDR2 as FYNNEI. The CDR3 DNA follows: TGTGCCAGCAGTGGGGCCCACAATGAGCAGTTCTTC. Protein product: CASSGAHNEQFF. Together with reference TRBV2 and TRBJ2-1, the CDR3 gives the full variable domain: EPEVTQTPSHQVTQMGQEVILRCVPISNHLYFYWYRQILGQKVEFLVSFYNNEISEKSEIFDDQFSVERPDGSNFTLKIRSTKLEDSAMYFCASSGAHNEQFFGPGTRLTVL.

This clone is medium-sized within its sample. CDR3 sequence (DNA): TGTGCCAGCAGTGACGGACAGGGGGTCGACTATGGCTACACCTTC. As protein: CASSDGQGVDYGYTF. This chain connects TRBV2 to TRBJ1-2; 10 bases fit TRBD1. Germline V gives CDR1 SNHLY, CDR2 FYNNEI. CDR3 length: 15 amino acids. The ends lost 3 bases at V and 3 bases at J; junction bases unmatched: 4.

The chain couples TRBV6-6 to TRBJ2-7; perhaps TRBD1 as D (5 bases). In germline, CDR1 is MNHNY, CDR2 SVGAGI (reference sequence). Trimming stripped 6 bases from V and 7 bases from J, with 16 bases between. The CDR3 has 13 residues. CDR3 sequence reads: CASSETRAGEQYF. CDR3 in DNA: TGTGCCAGCAGCGAGACGCGCGCAGGGGAGCAGTACTTC.

The V call is TRBV19, the J call TRBJ2-1; no definite D call. CDR3 length equals 12 residues. CDR1 is LNHDA, CDR2 SQIVND, per germline (reference sequence). V lost 5 bases and J lost 14, with 16 bases in between. The CDR3 region is CASSSSWLRKFF. CDR3 DNA sequence: TGTGCCAGTAGTTCGTCGTGGTTAAGGAAGTTCTTC.

This chain connects TRBV6-5 to TRBJ1-5, with D unresolved. Germline assignment: CDR1 MNHEY and CDR2 SVGAGI. The CDR3 is made up of 11 amino acids. V gave up 6 bases and J gave up 11 bases, with 11 bases separating them. CDR3 protein: CASSLRNSQHF. CDR3 DNA sequence: TGTGCCAGCAGCCTAAGGAACTCCCAGCATTTT.